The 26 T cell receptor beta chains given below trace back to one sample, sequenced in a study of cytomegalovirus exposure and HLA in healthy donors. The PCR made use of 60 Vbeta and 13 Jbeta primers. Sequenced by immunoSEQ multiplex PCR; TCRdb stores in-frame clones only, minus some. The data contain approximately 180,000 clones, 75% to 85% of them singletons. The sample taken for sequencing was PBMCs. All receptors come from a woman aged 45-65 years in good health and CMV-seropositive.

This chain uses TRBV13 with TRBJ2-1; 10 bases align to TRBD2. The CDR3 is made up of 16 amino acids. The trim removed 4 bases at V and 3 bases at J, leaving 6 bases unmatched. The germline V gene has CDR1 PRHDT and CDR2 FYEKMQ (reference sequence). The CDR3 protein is CASSSILAGLYNEQFF. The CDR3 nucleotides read TGTGCCAGCAGCTCCATACTAGCGGGGCTCTACAATGAGCAGTTCTTC.

The CDR3 DNA is TGTGCCAGCAGCCAAGATAAAGGACAAAACACCGGGGAGCTGTTTTTT. Residues: CASSQDKGQNTGELFF. The chain couples TRBV4-2 to TRBJ2-2; possible D gene TRBD1, 5 bases. There are 16 residues in the CDR3. V lost 0 bases and J 2 bases, leaving 10 bases between the germline ends. The V gene's germline CDR1 is LGHNA and CDR2 YNFKEQ.

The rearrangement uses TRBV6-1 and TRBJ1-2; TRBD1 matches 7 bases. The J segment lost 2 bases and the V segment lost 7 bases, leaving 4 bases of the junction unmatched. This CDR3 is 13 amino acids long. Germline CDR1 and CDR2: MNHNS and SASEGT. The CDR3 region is CASKEGANYGYTF. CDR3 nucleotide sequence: TGTGCCAGCAAGGAGGGGGCGAACTATGGCTACACCTTC.

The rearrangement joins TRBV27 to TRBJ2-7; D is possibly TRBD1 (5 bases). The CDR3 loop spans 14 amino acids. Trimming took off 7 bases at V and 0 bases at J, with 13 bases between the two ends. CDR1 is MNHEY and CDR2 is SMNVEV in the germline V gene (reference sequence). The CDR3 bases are TGTGCCAGCACCCAACAGGATCGCTCCTACGAGCAGTACTTC. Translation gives CASTQQDRSYEQYF.

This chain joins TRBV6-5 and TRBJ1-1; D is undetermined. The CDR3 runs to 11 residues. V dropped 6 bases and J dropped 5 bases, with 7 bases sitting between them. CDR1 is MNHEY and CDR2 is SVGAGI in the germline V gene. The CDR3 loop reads CASSPVTEAFF. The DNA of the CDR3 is TGTGCCAGCAGCCCAGTAACTGAAGCTTTCTTT.

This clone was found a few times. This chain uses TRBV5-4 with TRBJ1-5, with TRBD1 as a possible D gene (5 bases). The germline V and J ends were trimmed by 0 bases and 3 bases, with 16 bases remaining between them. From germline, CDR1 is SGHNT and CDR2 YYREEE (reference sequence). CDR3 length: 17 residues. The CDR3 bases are TGTGCCAGCAGCTTGGCCAAGGTGGCGGGGCACAATCAGCCCCAGCATTTT. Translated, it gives CASSLAKVAGHNQPQHF.

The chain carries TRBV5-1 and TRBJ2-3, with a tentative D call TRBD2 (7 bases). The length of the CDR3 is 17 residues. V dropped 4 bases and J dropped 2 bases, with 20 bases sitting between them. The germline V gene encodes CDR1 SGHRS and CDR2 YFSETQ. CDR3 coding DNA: TGCGCCAGCAGCCCCTTGGGGGGGGCCGTACTCACAGATACGCAGTATTTT. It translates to CASSPLGGAVLTDTQYF.

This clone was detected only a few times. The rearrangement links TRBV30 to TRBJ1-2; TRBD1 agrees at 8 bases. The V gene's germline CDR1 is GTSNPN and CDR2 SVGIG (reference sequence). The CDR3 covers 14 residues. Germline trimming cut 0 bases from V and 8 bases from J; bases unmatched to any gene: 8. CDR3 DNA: TGTGCCTGGAGTGTTATGGGGACAGGAGCGGGCTACACCTTC. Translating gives CAWSVMGTGAGYTF.

CDR3 in DNA: TGTGCCAGCAGCTTAGCGCTCGGGGATGGCTACACCTTC. Protein sequence: CASSLALGDGYTF. This chain joins TRBV7-9 and TRBJ1-2; D call uncertain. The CDR3 loop spans 13 amino acids. V lost 0 bases to trimming and J lost 6 bases, with 8 bases between them. CDR1 is SEHNR and CDR2 is FQNEAQ in the germline V gene (reference sequence). The full variable domain, with the rest looked up from reference TRBV7-9 and TRBJ1-2, is DTGVSQNPRHKITKRGQNVTFRCDPISEHNRLYWYRQTLGQGPEFLTYFQNEAQLEKSRLLSDRFSAERPKGSFSTLEIQRTEQGDSAMYLCASSLALGDGYTFGSGTRLTVV.

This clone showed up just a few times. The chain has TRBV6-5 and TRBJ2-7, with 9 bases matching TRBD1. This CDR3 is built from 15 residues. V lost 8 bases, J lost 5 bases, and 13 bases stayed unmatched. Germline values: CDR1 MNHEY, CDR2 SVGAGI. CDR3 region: CASLSPWGQGHEQYF. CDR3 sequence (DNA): TGTGCCAGCCTCAGCCCTTGGGGACAGGGACACGAGCAGTACTTC.

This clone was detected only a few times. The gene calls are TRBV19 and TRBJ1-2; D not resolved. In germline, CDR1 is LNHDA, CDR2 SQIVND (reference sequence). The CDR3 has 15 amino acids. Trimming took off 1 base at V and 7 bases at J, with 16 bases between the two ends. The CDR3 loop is CASSIAAGTPSGYTF. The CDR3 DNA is TGTGCCAGTAGTATAGCTGCAGGTACCCCCAGTGGCTACACCTTC.

The CDR3 DNA is TGTGCCATCAGGGACAGGGAAATAAATAATTCACCCCTCCACTTT. Its translation: CAIRDREINNSPLHF. The chain joins TRBV10-3 to TRBJ1-6, with TRBD1 matching 8 bases. The CDR3 has 15 residues. Germline V gene sequence: CDR1 ENHRY, CDR2 SYGVKD. Trimming took 6 bases from V and 5 from J; bases not matched to a gene: 6.

The CDR3 loop reads CASSSGLAGAEQFF. In nucleotides, the CDR3 is TGTGCCAGCAGCTCGGGACTAGCGGGGGCCGAGCAGTTCTTC. The chain recombines TRBV7-7 with TRBJ2-1; 14 nucleotides line up with TRBD2. J lost 10 bases, V lost 4 bases, and 3 bases had no gene match. Germline values: CDR1 SSHAT, CDR2 FNYEAQ (reference sequence). This CDR3 spans 14 amino acids.

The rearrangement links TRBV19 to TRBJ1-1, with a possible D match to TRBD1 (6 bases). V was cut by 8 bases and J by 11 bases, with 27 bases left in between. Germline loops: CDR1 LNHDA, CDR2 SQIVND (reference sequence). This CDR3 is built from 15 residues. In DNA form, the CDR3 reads TGTGCCAGTCCACCTTCTACGACAGGCCCCTGGACGGCTTTCTTT. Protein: CASPPSTTGPWTAFF.

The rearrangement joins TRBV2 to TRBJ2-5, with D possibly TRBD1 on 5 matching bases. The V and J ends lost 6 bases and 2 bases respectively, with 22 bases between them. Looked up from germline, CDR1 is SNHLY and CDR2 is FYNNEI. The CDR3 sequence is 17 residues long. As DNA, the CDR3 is TGTGCCAGCAGACCACTTAGACAGAACGTAGAGCAAGAGACCCAGTACTTC. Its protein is CASRPLRQNVEQETQYF.

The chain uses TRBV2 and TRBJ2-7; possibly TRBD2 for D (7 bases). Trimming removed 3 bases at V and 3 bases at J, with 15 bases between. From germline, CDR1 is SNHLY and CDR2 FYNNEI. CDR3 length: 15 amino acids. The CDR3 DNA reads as TGTGCCAGCAGTGAGGAGGGGGGGTTTAACTACGAGCAGTACTTC. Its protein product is CASSEEGGFNYEQYF.

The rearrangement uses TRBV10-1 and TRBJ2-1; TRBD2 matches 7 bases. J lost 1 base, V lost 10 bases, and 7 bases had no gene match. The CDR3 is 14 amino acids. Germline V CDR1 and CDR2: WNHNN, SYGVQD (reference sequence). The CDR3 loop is CATAAGSSYNEQFF. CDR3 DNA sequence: TGCGCCACCGCAGCGGGGTCGTCCTACAATGAGCAGTTCTTC.

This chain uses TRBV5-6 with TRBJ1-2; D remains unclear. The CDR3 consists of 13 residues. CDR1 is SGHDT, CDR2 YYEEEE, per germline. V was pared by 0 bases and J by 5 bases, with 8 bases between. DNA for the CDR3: TGTGCCAGCAGCTTGGCCGGGGTGTATGGCTACACCTTC. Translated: CASSLAGVYGYTF.

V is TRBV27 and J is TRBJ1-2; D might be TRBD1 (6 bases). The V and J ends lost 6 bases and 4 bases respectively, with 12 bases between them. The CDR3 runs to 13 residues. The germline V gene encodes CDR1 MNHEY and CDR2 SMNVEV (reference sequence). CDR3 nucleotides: TGTGCCAGCAGGCCGAGAGGGGGCTATGGCTACACCTTC. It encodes CASRPRGGYGYTF.

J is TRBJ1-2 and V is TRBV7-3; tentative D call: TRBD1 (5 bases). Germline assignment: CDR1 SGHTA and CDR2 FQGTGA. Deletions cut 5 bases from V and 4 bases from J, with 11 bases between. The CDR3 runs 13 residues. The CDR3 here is CASSAGGGYGYTF. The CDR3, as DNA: TGTGCCAGCAGCGCGGGGGGGGGCTATGGCTACACCTTC. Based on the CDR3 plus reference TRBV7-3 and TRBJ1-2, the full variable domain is GAGVSQTPSNKVTEKGKYVELRCDPISGHTALYWYRQSLGQGPEFLIYFQGTGAADDSGLPNDRFFAVRPEGSVSTLKIQRTERGDSAVYLCASSAGGGYGYTFGSGTRLTVV.

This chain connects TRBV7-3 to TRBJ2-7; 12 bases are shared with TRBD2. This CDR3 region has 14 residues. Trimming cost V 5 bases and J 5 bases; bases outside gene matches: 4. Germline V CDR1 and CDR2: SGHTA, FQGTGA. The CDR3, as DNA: TGTGCCAGCAGCCTAGCGGGGGGGCTGGACGAGCAGTACTTC. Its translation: CASSLAGGLDEQYF.

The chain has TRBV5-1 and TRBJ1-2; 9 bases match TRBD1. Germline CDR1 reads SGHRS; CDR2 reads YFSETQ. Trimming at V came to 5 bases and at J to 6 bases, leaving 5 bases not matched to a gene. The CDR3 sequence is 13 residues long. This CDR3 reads CASRGQGIDGYTF. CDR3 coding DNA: TGCGCCAGCAGAGGACAGGGGATCGATGGCTACACCTTC.

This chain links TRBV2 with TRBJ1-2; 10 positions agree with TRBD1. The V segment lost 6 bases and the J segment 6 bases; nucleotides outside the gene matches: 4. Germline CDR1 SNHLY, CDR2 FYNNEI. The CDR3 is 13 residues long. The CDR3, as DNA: TGTGCCAGCAGGCCGGGACAGGGGAATGGCTACACCTTC. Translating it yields CASRPGQGNGYTF.

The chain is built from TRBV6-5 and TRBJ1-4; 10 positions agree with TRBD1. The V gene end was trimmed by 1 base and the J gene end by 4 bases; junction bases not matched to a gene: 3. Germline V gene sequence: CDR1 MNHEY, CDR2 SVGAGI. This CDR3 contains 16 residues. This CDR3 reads CASSYFGTGDNEKLFF. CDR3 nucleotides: TGTGCCAGCAGTTACTTCGGGACAGGGGATAATGAAAAACTGTTTTTT.

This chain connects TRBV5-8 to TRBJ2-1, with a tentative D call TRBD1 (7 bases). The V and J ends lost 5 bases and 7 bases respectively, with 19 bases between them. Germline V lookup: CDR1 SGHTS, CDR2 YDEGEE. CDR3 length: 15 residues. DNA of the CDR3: TGTGCCAGCAGTAGGGGGCAGGGCGGGACAAATGAGCAGTTCTTC. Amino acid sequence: CASSRGQGGTNEQFF.

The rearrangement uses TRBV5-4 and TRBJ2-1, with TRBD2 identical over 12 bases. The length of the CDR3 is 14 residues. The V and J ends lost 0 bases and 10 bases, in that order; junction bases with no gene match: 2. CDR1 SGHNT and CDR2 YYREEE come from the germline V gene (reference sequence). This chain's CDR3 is CASSLGTSGEEQFF. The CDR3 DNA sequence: TGTGCCAGCAGCTTGGGGACTAGCGGGGAGGAGCAGTTCTTC.